This passage covers 10 T cell receptor beta chains from one sample sequenced in a study of T-cell memory formation after mild COVID-19. TCRdb reanalysed the 5' RACE reads using MiXCR and keeps one entry per CDR3 protein. The sample lists approximately 290,000 distinct CDR3 sequences, roughly 8.2% occurring once. Material: PBMCs or a T cell subset sorted from them (not recorded which). These receptors all stem from a man aged 18 to 29 who had mild COVID-19 (a few samples of this study predate the infection). Cell type and time point are not known.

This clonotype has more than one count but fewer than ten. The chain employs TRBV20-1 and TRBJ1-5; D uncertain. The germline V gene has CDR1 DFQATT and CDR2 SNEGSKA (reference sequence). The V gene lost 3 bases and the J gene lost 0 bases, with 6 bases spanning the gap. This CDR3 region has 13 residues. In DNA form, the CDR3 reads TGCAGTGCTAGGCAATATAGCAATCAGCCCCAGCATTTT. Protein product: CSARQYSNQPQHF.

This clonotype was found many times. The chain has TRBV7-2 and TRBJ1-3; 8 positions agree with TRBD1. V lost 1 base to trimming and J lost 7 bases; unmatched junction nucleotides: 3. The length of the CDR3 is 14 residues. CDR1 is SGHTA and CDR2 is FQGNSA in the germline V gene. CDR3 DNA: TGTGCCAGCAGCTTAGGACAGGGGTGGAACACCATATATTTT. Protein product: CASSLGQGWNTIYF.

This clonotype showed up many times. This chain uses TRBV6-5 with TRBJ2-1, with D tentatively TRBD1 (5 bases). The CDR3 is 13 amino acids. V lost 6 bases to trimming and J lost 8 bases, with 14 bases between them. CDR1 and CDR2 from the germline V gene are MNHEY and SVGAGI. In DNA, the CDR3 is TGTGCCAGCAGCCCCCAGGGTAGCCATGAGCAGTTCTTC. This encodes CASSPQGSHEQFF.

This clonotype was counted only a few times. The DNA for the CDR3 is TGTGCCAGCAGTGTTTTGGAACAGTTCACAGATACGCAGTATTTT. Encoded protein: CASSVLEQFTDTQYF. The rearrangement joins TRBV2 to TRBJ2-3; D remains ambiguous. V shed 4 bases and J shed 2 bases, with 13 bases lying between them. The CDR3 spans 15 residues. Germline lookup yields CDR1 SNHLY and CDR2 FYNNEI.

The V gene is TRBV18, the J gene TRBJ2-5; 7 bases are shared with TRBD2. Per the germline V gene, CDR1 is KGHSH and CDR2 is LQKENI. The CDR3 totals 17 residues. Losses at the gene ends were 1 base for V and 1 base for J; bases not matched to a gene: 9. CDR3 sequence reads: CASSPRNQRGVQETQYF. The CDR3 nucleotides are TGTGCCAGCTCACCACGGAATCAGCGGGGAGTCCAAGAGACCCAGTACTTC.

The gene calls are TRBV7-2 and TRBJ1-2; D not resolved. Germline assignment: CDR1 SGHTA and CDR2 FQGNSA. The CDR3 has 13 residues. Between the trimmed V and J ends, which lost 3 bases and 3 bases, there was a span of 8 bases. DNA of the CDR3: TGTGCCAGCAGCTTCCGCCCTGACTATGGCTACACCTTC. Protein: CASSFRPDYGYTF.

This clonotype was detected only a few times. The V call is TRBV7-2, the J call TRBJ2-3; 11 bases align to TRBD2. The CDR3 totals 17 residues. J was trimmed by 9 bases and V by 4 bases; bases with no gene match: 15. The germline V gene encodes CDR1 SGHTA and CDR2 FQGNSA. The CDR3 sequence: CASSSSSGGPSELTQYF. CDR3 sequence (DNA): TGTGCCAGCAGCTCATCTAGCGGGGGGCCGTCAGAGTTGACGCAGTATTTT.

This clonotype turned up a few times. V usage is TRBV2 and J usage is TRBJ1-2; a weak D match, TRBD1 (5 bases). V lost 3 bases and J 6 bases, leaving 8 bases between the germline ends. Per germline, CDR1 SNHLY and CDR2 FYNNEI. The CDR3 runs 12 residues. The CDR3 loop reads CASSEGPNGYTF. The CDR3 bases are TGTGCCAGCAGTGAGGGGCCTAATGGCTACACCTTC. Full variable domain (missing parts from reference TRBV2 and TRBJ1-2): EPEVTQTPSHQVTQMGQEVILRCVPISNHLYFYWYRQILGQKVEFLVSFYNNEISEKSEIFDDQFSVERPDGSNFTLKIRSTKLEDSAMYFCASSEGPNGYTFGSGTRLTVV.

There are a few counts of this clonotype. The rearrangement links TRBV6-5 to TRBJ2-3; no definite D call. Trimming took 0 bases from V and 2 from J, leaving 12 bases between them. The germline V gene encodes CDR1 MNHEY and CDR2 SVGAGI. The CDR3 extends over 16 amino acids. The CDR3 is CASSYSKDRATDTQYF. The CDR3 nucleotides are TGTGCCAGCAGTTACTCGAAGGACCGTGCCACAGATACGCAGTATTTT.

This clonotype was observed a few times. The J gene is TRBJ2-5, the V gene TRBV7-9, with D unclear. This CDR3 has 16 amino acids. The V gene lost 3 bases and the J gene lost 1 base, with 15 bases spanning the gap. Germline values: CDR1 SEHNR, CDR2 FQNEAQ (reference sequence). In DNA, the CDR3 is TGTGCCAGCAGCTTCCGGGCTTTGGAGCGCCAAGAGACCCAGTACTTC. Translated: CASSFRALERQETQYF.